Described below is a single T cell receptor beta chain sequence and its context. What it recognizes is unknown. The entry originates in a study of T cells in narcolepsy. Study details: Enrolled donors included narcolepsy type 1 or type 2 patients and healthy controls.

Study-wide results and caveats: Blood of same and different patients, but not healthy controls, reportedly held recurring autoreactive clonotypes. HCRT-specific and TRIB2-specific autoreactive clonotypes appeared among same-patient CSF and blood CD4+ clonotypes. Autoreactive clone sequences were missing from some blood memory CD4+ repertoires.

The germline CDR1 and CDR2 sequences are MNHEY and SMNVEV (reference sequence). The ends lost 6 bases at V and 5 bases at J; junction bases unmatched: 8. CDR3 length: 15 amino acids. Assay used: immunoSEQ multiplex PCR; TCRdb lists only in-frame clones, some missing. The data contain 25,000 to 35,000 clones, roughly 83% of them seen just once; the ten biggest clones take up 0.85% to 1.3%. V usage is TRBV27 and J usage is TRBJ2-5; 11 positions match TRBD1. Sequenced: CD45RA- memory CD4+ T cells from PBMCs. The TCR comes from a human donor with narcolepsy. The CDR3 loop is CASRTPRDRGETQYF. The CDR3 nucleotides are TGTGCCAGCAGAACCCCCCGGGACAGGGGGGAGACCCAGTACTTC.